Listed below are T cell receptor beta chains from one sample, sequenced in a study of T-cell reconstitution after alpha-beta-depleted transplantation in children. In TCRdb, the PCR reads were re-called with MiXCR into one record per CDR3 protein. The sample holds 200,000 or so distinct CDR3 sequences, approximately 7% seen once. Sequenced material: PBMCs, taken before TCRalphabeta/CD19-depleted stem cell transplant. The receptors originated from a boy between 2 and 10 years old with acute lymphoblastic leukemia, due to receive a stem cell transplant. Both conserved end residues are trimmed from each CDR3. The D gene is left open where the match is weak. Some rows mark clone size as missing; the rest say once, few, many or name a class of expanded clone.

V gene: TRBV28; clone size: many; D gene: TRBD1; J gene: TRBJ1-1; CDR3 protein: ASRGDRVPTSNTEAF
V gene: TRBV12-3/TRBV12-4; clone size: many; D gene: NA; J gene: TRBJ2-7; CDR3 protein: ASSLARQAYEQY
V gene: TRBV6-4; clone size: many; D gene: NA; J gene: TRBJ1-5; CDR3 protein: ASSASSNQPQH
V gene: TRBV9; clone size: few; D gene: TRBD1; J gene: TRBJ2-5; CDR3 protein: ASSVASTGGETQY
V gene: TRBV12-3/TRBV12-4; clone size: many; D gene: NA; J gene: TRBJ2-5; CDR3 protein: ASSPGVLYQETQY
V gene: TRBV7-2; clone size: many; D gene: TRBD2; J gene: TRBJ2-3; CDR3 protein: ASSPGRGVTDTQY
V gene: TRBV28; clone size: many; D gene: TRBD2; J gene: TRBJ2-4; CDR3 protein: ASSPPGGKNIQY
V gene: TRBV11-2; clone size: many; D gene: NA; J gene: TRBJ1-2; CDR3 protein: ASSSLDYGYT
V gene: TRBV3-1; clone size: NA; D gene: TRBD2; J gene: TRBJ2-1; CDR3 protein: ASSQGRGDHVEQF
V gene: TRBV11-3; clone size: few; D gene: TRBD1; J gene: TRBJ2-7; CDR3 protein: ASSQGQGWEFSSYEQY
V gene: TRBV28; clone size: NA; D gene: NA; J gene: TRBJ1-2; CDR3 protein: ASSLSLYTT
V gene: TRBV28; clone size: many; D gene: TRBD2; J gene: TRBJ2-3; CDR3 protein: ASSEASGGVADTQY
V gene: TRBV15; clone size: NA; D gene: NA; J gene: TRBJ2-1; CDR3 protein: ATSRGDPGPTSYNEQF
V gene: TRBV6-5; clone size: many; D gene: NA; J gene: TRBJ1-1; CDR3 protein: ASSYSISGLDTEAF
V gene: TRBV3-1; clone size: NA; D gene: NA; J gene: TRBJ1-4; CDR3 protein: ASSFRDGNEKLF
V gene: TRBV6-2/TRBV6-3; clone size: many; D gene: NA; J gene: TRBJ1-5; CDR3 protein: ASTTGEQPQH
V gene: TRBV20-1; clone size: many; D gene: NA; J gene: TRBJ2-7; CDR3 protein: SAGVGAGEQY
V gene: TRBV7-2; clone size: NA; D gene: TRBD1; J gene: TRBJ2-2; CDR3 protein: ASSFQGADTGELF
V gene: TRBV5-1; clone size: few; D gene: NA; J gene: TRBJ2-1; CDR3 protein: ASSLVPRKEQF
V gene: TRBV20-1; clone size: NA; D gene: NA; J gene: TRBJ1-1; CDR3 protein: SAARSRMNTEAF
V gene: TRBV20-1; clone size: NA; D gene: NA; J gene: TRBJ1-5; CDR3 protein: SARDVRPDSNQPQH
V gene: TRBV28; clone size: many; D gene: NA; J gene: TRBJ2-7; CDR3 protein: ASSLAGHGDHEQY
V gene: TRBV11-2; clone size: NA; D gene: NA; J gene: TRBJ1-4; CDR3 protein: ASSLGTTNEKLF
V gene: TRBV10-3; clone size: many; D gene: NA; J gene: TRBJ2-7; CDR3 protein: AITAESYRGSYEQY
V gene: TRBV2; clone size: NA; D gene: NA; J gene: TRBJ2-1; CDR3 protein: ASSEVDYSYNEQF
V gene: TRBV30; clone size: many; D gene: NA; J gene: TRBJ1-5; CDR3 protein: AWSGGGNQPQH
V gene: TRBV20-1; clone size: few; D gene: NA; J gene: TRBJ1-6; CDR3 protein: SARYRENSPLH
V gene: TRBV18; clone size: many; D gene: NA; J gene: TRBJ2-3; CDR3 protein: ASSPIGTSTDTQY
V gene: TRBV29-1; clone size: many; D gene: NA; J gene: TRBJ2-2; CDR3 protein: SVERENTGELF
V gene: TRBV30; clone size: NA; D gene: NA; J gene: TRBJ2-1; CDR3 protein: AWSVQAAYNEQF
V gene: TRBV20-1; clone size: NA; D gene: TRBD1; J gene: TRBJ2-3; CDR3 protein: SARAGTGGDTQY
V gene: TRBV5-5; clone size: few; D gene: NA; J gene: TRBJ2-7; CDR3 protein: ASSYATGPRAYEQY
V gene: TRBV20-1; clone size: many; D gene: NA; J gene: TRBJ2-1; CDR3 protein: SAAMGEATYNEQF